Below, 21 T cell receptor beta chains from the same sample are listed, as sequenced in a study of T-cell memory formation after mild COVID-19. TCRdb re-called the 5' RACE reads through MiXCR, storing one row per CDR3 protein. Seen here are about 470,000 distinct CDR3 sequences, 15% to 20% observed once, and the top ten hold roughly an eighth. Sequencing used PBMCs or a T cell subset sorted from them (not recorded which). Receptor source: an adult woman who had mild COVID-19 (a few samples of this study predate the infection). Cell type and time point are not known.

This clonotype was seen only a few times. The chain carries TRBV6-2 or TRBV6-3 and TRBJ2-1; 14 bases are a match to TRBD2. Germline V gene data show CDR1 as MNHEY and CDR2 as SVGEGT. The CDR3 runs to 19 residues. J lost 7 bases, V lost 6 bases, and 17 bases had no gene match. Here the CDR3 DNA reads TGTGCCAGCAGAGGCGGAGGGACTAGCGGGAGACGTTATGGGAATGAGCAGTTCTTC. Translation: CASRGGGTSGRRYGNEQFF.

This chain joins TRBV30 and TRBJ1-1; D perhaps matches TRBD1 (6 bases). CDR3 length equals 16 residues. The V and J ends lost 0 bases and 5 bases respectively, with 19 bases between them. Germline V gene data show CDR1 as GTSNPN and CDR2 as SVGIG (reference sequence). The CDR3, as DNA: TGTGCCTGGAGTGTGGGGAGGCCCAGGGGATGGACTGAAGCTTTCTTT. Translation gives CAWSVGRPRGWTEAFF.

This clonotype turned up a few times. This chain connects TRBV19 to TRBJ2-7; TRBD1 agrees at 7 bases. CDR1 is LNHDA and CDR2 is SQIVND in the germline V gene (reference sequence). There are 14 residues in the CDR3. V gave up 3 bases and J gave up 3 bases; unmatched junction bases: 5. The CDR3 region is CASSIRDSLYEQYF. Written as DNA, the CDR3 is TGTGCCAGTAGTATCCGGGACAGCCTCTACGAGCAGTACTTC.

V usage is TRBV10-3 and J usage is TRBJ1-2; tentatively, D is TRBD1 (6 bases). CDR3 length equals 11 residues. CDR1 is ENHRY and CDR2 is SYGVKD in the germline V gene. Trimming left V 8 bases short and J 4 bases short, with 8 bases between. CDR3 DNA sequence: TGTGCCATCTCGACAGGCTATGGCTACACCTTC. Its protein is CAISTGYGYTF.

This clonotype has just a few counts. This chain connects TRBV2 to TRBJ2-3; 9 bases line up with TRBD2. The CDR3 length is 14 residues. Per the germline V gene, CDR1 is SNHLY and CDR2 is FYNNEI. J was trimmed by 1 base and V by 6 bases; bases with no gene match: 2. The CDR3 is CASRGGRGTDTQYF. The CDR3 coding sequence is TGTGCCAGCAGGGGCGGGAGGGGCACAGATACGCAGTATTTT.

This clonotype occurred many times. The chain combines TRBV7-2 with TRBJ2-6, with D unclear. Trimming took 5 bases from V and 1 from J, leaving 3 bases between them. This CDR3 has 13 residues. Germline CDR1 reads SGHTA; CDR2 reads FQGNSA. CDR3 in amino acids: CASSRSGANVLTF. CDR3 DNA sequence: TGTGCCAGCAGCCGATCTGGGGCCAACGTCCTGACTTTC.

The rearrangement links TRBV20-1 to TRBJ1-1; D is perhaps TRBD1 (5 bases). This CDR3 contains 13 residues. The V end was cut by 0 bases, the J end by 1 base, with 6 bases between. Germline V lookup: CDR1 DFQATT, CDR2 SNEGSKA (reference sequence). The CDR3 DNA follows: TGCAGTGCTAGAGACGGGGGGAACACTGAAGCTTTCTTT. This encodes CSARDGGNTEAFF.

In its sample, this clonotype was seen a few times. The chain is built from TRBV4-1 and TRBJ2-1; D tentatively fits TRBD1 or TRBD2 (7 bases each). V gave up 4 bases and J gave up 6 bases, with 13 bases separating them. Germline assignment: CDR1 MGHRA and CDR2 YSYEKL. This CDR3 spans 14 amino acids. The CDR3 region is CASSPGGGGNEQFF. The CDR3 coding sequence is TGCGCCAGCAGCCCAGGGGGAGGGGGCAATGAGCAGTTCTTC.

V gene TRBV24-1 combines with J gene TRBJ2-3, with TRBD2 matching over 7 bases. CDR3 length: 16 amino acids. V lost 4 bases, J lost 0 bases, and 6 bases stayed unmatched. Germline V gene data show CDR1 as KGHDR and CDR2 as SFDVKD. The CDR3: CATSEEGTTSTDTQYF. In DNA, the CDR3 is TGTGCCACCAGTGAGGAAGGGACTACAAGCACAGATACGCAGTATTTT.

This clonotype was seen more than once but under ten times. The genes are TRBV20-1 and TRBJ2-1, with D possibly TRBD2 on 6 matching bases. Trimming took 0 bases from V and 5 from J, leaving 14 bases between them. This CDR3 contains 15 residues. The V gene's germline CDR1 is DFQATT and CDR2 SNEGSKA (reference sequence). The CDR3 sequence is CSARDRRASDNEQFF. The CDR3 DNA follows: TGCAGTGCTAGAGATCGGCGGGCTAGCGACAATGAGCAGTTCTTC.

The table lists this clonotype with a few counts. The DNA for the CDR3 is TGTGCCACCAGTGATTCCACGAAGGGGGCCCGGAAAGCTTTCTTT. Translating it yields CATSDSTKGARKAFF. This chain connects TRBV24-1 to TRBJ1-1; TRBD1 agrees at 7 bases. Germline trimming cut 2 bases from V and 9 bases from J; bases unmatched to any gene: 11. Germline V gene sequence: CDR1 KGHDR, CDR2 SFDVKD. The length of the CDR3 is 15 residues.

There are a few counts of this clonotype. The gene calls are TRBV12-3 or TRBV12-4 and TRBJ2-5, with D perhaps matching TRBD1 or TRBD2 (6 bases each). V was clipped by 3 bases and J by 5 bases, with 16 bases between them. CDR3 size: 15 residues. CDR3 in amino acids: CASSLGGKGMETQYF. CDR3 coding DNA: TGTGCCAGCAGTTTGGGGGGCAAGGGAATGGAGACCCAGTACTTC.

The chain is built from TRBV11-3 and TRBJ2-7, with no clear D. CDR3 length: 13 amino acids. CDR1 is SGHNT and CDR2 is YENEEA in the germline V gene. Trimming stripped 5 bases from V and 3 bases from J, with 11 bases between. CDR3 protein: CASSDGSNYEQYF. CDR3 DNA sequence: TGTGCCAGCAGCGACGGGTCGAACTACGAGCAGTACTTC.

The rearrangement links TRBV5-4 to TRBJ2-5; possibly TRBD1 for D (6 bases). The CDR3 consists of 14 residues. Per germline, CDR1 SGHNT and CDR2 YYREEE (reference sequence). With 4 bases removed from V and 2 bases from J, the gap between germline ends came to 12 bases. The CDR3 DNA reads TGTGCCAGCAGCCCCAGGACAGCTCAAGAGACCCAGTACTTC. Translated: CASSPRTAQETQYF.

The chain carries TRBV7-3 and TRBJ2-1; possible D gene TRBD1, 6 bases. This CDR3 spans 13 amino acids. The V gene's germline CDR1 is SGHTA and CDR2 FQGTGA. V dropped 5 bases and J dropped 8 bases, with 13 bases sitting between them. CDR3 nucleotides: TGTGCCAGCAGCATACAGGGTGGGGATGAGCAGTTCTTC. It yields the protein CASSIQGGDEQFF.

This clonotype was seen a handful of times. The J gene is TRBJ1-1, the V gene TRBV6-5; 7 nucleotides align to TRBD1. Trimming took 0 bases from V and 7 from J; bases not matched to a gene: 8. The CDR3 covers 15 residues. The germline gives CDR1 MNHEY, CDR2 SVGAGI. In nucleotides, the CDR3 is TGTGCCAGCAGTTACTCGAGCAGGGGGAAACGTGAAGCTTTCTTT. It codes for CASSYSSRGKREAFF.

This clonotype occurred many times. This chain joins TRBV1 and TRBJ2-7. TRBV1 constitutes a pseudogene. The CDR3 spans 12 residues. Here the CDR3 reads CTSSQILNEQYF. CDR3 sequence (DNA): TGCACCAGCAGCCAAATCCTCAACGAGCAGTACTTC.

This clonotype was seen a handful of times. The DNA of the CDR3 is TGTGCCAGCAGCTCCCTAGGACTAGCGGCTAACAATGAGCAGTTCTTC. Amino acids: CASSSLGLAANNEQFF. The chain is built from TRBV7-9 and TRBJ2-1; 10 positions match TRBD2. Germline CDR1 is SEHNR and CDR2 is FQNEAQ (reference sequence). The CDR3 runs to 16 residues. The V and J ends lost 4 bases and 5 bases, in that order; junction bases with no gene match: 8. The full variable domain, rest sourced from reference TRBV7-9 and TRBJ2-1, is DTGVSQNPRHKITKRGQNVTFRCDPISEHNRLYWYRQTLGQGPEFLTYFQNEAQLEKSRLLSDRFSAERPKGSFSTLEIQRTEQGDSAMYLCASSSLGLAANNEQFFGPGTRLTVL.

This clonotype turned up a few times. The chain has TRBV3-1 and TRBJ2-1; 10 bases match TRBD1. V lost 2 bases, J lost 2 bases, and 6 bases stayed unmatched. Germline V gene data show CDR1 as LGHDT and CDR2 as YNNKEL (reference sequence). The CDR3 runs to 17 residues. The chain's CDR3 is CASSQLGGQGAYNEQFF. The CDR3 nucleotides read TGTGCCAGCAGCCAATTAGGCGGACAGGGGGCCTACAATGAGCAGTTCTTC.

This clonotype was counted a few times. The chain has TRBV25-1 and TRBJ2-7, with 10 bases matching TRBD1. Trimming cost V 5 bases and J 9 bases; bases outside gene matches: 10. CDR1 is MGHDK, CDR2 SYGVNS, per germline. The CDR3 has 14 amino acids. The CDR3 DNA sequence: TGTGCCAGCAGTTATACCGGGACAGGGGATGGGCAGTACTTC. Its protein is CASSYTGTGDGQYF.

This clonotype was picked up many times. The V call is TRBV7-2, the J call TRBJ1-6; D not certain. V gave up 4 bases and J gave up 5 bases, with 9 bases separating them. The CDR3 extends over 14 amino acids. Germline CDR1 SGHTA, CDR2 FQGNSA. The CDR3 loop reads CASSWGTNNSPLHF. CDR3 DNA sequence: TGTGCCAGCAGCTGGGGTACAAATAATTCACCCCTCCACTTT.